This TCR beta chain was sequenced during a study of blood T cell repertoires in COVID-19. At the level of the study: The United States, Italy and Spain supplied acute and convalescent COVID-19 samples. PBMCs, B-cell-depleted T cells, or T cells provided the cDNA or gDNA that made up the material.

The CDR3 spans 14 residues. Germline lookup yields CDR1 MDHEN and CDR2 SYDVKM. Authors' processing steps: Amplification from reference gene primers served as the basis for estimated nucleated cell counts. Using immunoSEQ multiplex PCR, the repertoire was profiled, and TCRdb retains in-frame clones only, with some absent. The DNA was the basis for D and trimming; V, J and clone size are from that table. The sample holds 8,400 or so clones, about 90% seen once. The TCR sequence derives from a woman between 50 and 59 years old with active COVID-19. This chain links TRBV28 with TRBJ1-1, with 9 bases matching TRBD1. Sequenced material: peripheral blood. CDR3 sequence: CVVGWGQGNTEAFF. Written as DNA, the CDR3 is TGTGTGGTCGGGTGGGGACAGGGGAACACTGAAGCTTTCTTT.